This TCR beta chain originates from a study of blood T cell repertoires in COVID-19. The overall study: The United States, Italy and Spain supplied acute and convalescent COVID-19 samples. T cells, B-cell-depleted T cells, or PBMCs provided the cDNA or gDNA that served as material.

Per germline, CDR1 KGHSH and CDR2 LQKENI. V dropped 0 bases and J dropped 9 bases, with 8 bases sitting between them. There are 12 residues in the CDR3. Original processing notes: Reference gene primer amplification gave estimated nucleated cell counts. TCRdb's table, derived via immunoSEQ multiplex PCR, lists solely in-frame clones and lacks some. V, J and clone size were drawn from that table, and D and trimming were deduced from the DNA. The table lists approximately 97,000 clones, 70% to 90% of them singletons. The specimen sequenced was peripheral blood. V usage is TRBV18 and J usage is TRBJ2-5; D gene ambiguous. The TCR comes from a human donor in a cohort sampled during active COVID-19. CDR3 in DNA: TGTGCCAGCTCACCACCGTCTGGAGCCCAGTACTTC. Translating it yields CASSPPSGAQYF.